There are a few counts of the clone carrying this T cell receptor beta chain. Its antigen is currently unknown. V lost 1 base, J lost 8 bases, and 12 bases stayed unmatched. Germline values: CDR1 SGHVS, CDR2 FQNEAQ. The length of the CDR3 is 16 residues. TCRdb re-derived calls from the 5' RACE reads in MiXCR, one entry per CDR3 protein. Among nearly 900,000 distinct CDR3 sequences listed, about 12% were seen once. These data come from a study of identical twins. Study-level findings and limits: Cord blood beta clonotypes present at high abundance carried fewer insertions; no such pattern appeared in memory repertoires.

Among all donors, each was a healthy Caucasian. In addition, the sample was reused for a study of yellow fever vaccine responses in identical twins. Turning to that study: Twins reportedly showed a vaccine T cell response that seemed partly convergent and partly personalized.

J is TRBJ1-2 and V is TRBV7-8, with 8 bases aligning to TRBD1. This clonotype was sampled from a woman aged 18-29 years in good health. Sequencing was performed on PBMCs. CDR3 region: CASSLEGAGDRTGYTF. CDR3 coding DNA: TGTGCCAGCAGCTTAGAGGGTGCGGGGGACAGGACCGGCTACACCTTC.